This T cell receptor beta chain was sequenced for a study of T cell repertoires and HLA-DP antigens (dated by TCRdb to the late 2010s). Background on the whole study: Using HeLa cells transduced to present allogeneic HLA-DP, the study set up an in vitro model of CD4+ T cell alloreactivity. The average DNA input was roughly 200 ng for sorted CD137+CD4+ samples versus roughly 1,100 ng for pre-culture CD4+ samples. Of the three donors, two were male and one was female, and their ages ranged from the 18-to-29 age band up to the 60-to-69 age band. Compared with self, one alloantigen differed at one amino acid in the peptide-binding groove and the other differed at under 11, modelling structurally similar versus dissimilar alloantigens.

Untouched CD4+ T cells were isolated from Ficoll-separated PBMC through negative selection with magnetic beads, and an average purity of roughly 98% was reached. Untouched CD4+ T cells were isolated from Ficoll-separated PBMC with magnetic beads, reaching about 97.7% purity with negligible CD8+ contamination. Peripheral blood mononuclear cells were supplied by the buffy coats of a few healthy blood donors, who served as the study donors. All three donors were CMV seronegative. The DNeasy Blood & Tissue Kit was used for extraction of genomic DNA. Genomic DNA from sorted CD137+CD4+ cells and from pre-culture CD4+ baseline samples of each subject was subjected to TCRB sequencing. From a lookup of the germline V gene, CDR1 and CDR2 are MNHEY and SVGAGI. The junction shows trimming of 6 bases on V and 1 base on J, plus 12 bases between the germline ends. The CDR3 holds 15 amino acids from the cysteine to the phenylalanine. Only the CDR3 portion is preserved as DNA: 45 bases, with reading frame beginning at the first base.

Results and caveats for the whole study, not just this receptor: The study was limited by having just a few donors, by relying on a non-physiological HeLa antigen-presenting system, and by using total CD4+ cells as responders. Average cumulative frequency of clones undetected before culture was 36.3% against one allele and about 51% against the other. Sorted CD137+ cells showed similar clonality against both alloantigens (about 0.36), much higher than the clonality of pre-culture samples (roughly 0.039). Naive and memory CD4+ repertoires were not analysed separately.

TCRB CDR3 regions were amplified with the immunoSEQ multiplex PCR using forward primers for 54 TRBV segments and reverse primers for 13 TRBJ segments. Pre-culture CD4+ samples were sequenced at deep resolution, targeting hundreds of thousands of T cell genomes. Sequencing of the amplicons was done on an Illumina HiSeq System, giving 87 bp reads that spanned the CDR3. Under the source paper's analysis protocol: PCR and sequencing errors in the reads were corrected, and alignment to IMGT reference sequences was used to define CDR3 regions. Synthetic template pools were used to estimate template counts and unique rearrangement counts. Clonality was calculated as 1 minus Pielou's evenness. The Daley-Smith estimator was used to estimate richness. Morisita's index served as the measure of repertoire overlap. Clones present in cultured samples but not detected in the pre-culture repertoire of the same donor were defined as low-abundance clones. TCRdb re-hosts the immuneACCESS table, in-frame sequences only. Its copies lack some clones; in the studies checked, an unresolved V gene accounts for under half of them, and the cause for the rest is not known. V, J and clone size reflect that table, while D and trimming were determined from the DNA. This sample lists around 100,000 clones; 80% to 95% were detected once. The ten most abundant clones make up 0.25% to 0.3% of the sample.

With respect to this clone: Its antigen remains undetermined. One base away there is no much larger clone; base qualities are not given.

Sequencing was performed on CD4+ T cells from PBMCs. The sequence was obtained from a young woman in good health and CMV-seronegative. Recombination linked TRBV6-5 to TRBJ2-2; the D gene is perhaps TRBD2, from 5 matching bases. DNA sequence: TGTGCCAGCAGGAGTGGAGGATTGAACACCGGGGAGCTGTTTTTT. Its translation is CASRSGGLNTGELFF.